These 21 T cell receptor beta chains share one sample of origin, sequenced in a study of OX40 agonist ivuxolimab in advanced cancers. The table came from immunoSEQ multiplex PCR; TCRdb's copy has only in-frame clones and leaves some out. The sample records some 90,000 clones, more than 75% being singletons. Sequenced here: CD4+ or CD8+ T cells sorted from blood, sampled in a trial of the OX40 agonist ivuxolimab. The receptors come from an adult with an advanced solid tumor such as melanoma, head and neck, liver or kidney cancer.

The rearrangement joins TRBV27 to TRBJ1-1; D uncertain. Germline V gives CDR1 MNHEY, CDR2 SMNVEV (reference sequence). Deletions cut 9 bases from V and 5 bases from J, with 19 bases between. CDR3 size: 14 residues. This chain's CDR3 is CASINSRAGTEAFF. CDR3 bases: TGTGCCAGTATAAATAGTAGGGCGGGTACTGAAGCTTTCTTT.

The chain recombines TRBV5-4 with TRBJ2-1, with a tentative D call TRBD2 (5 bases). Germline V gene sequence: CDR1 SGHNT, CDR2 YYREEE (reference sequence). V gave up 0 bases and J gave up 7 bases, with 14 bases separating them. The CDR3 totals 15 residues. The CDR3 DNA follows: TGTGCCAGCAGCTTGGGAGGGAACACCCCTAATGAGCAGTTCTTC. Protein product: CASSLGGNTPNEQFF.

The V and J genes are TRBV11-3 and TRBJ2-7, with TRBD1 identical over 10 bases. With V trimmed by 1 base and J by 5 bases, 11 bases remained unmatched. This CDR3 region has 17 residues. Germline V gives CDR1 SGHNT, CDR2 YENEEA. The CDR3 spells CASSLGDRGRPQDEQYF. The DNA of the CDR3 is TGTGCCAGCAGCTTAGGAGACAGGGGGCGCCCCCAGGACGAGCAGTACTTC.

V is TRBV7-9 and J is TRBJ1-6; D gene ambiguous. In germline, CDR1 is SEHNR, CDR2 FQNEAQ (reference sequence). V was pared by 4 bases and J by 11 bases, with 9 bases between. This CDR3 has 12 amino acids. This CDR3 reads CASSSTTAPLHF. For the CDR3, the DNA is TGTGCCAGCAGCTCGACGACGGCACCCCTCCACTTT.

In this sample, this clone turned up a few times. This chain connects TRBV2 to TRBJ2-4; D uncertain. V dropped 7 bases and J dropped 3 bases, with 13 bases sitting between them. CDR1 is SNHLY and CDR2 is FYNNEI in the germline V gene. The CDR3 sequence is 14 residues long. The CDR3 coding sequence is TGTGCCAGCATAAAGGAAAGAGACAAAAACATTCAGTACTTC. Protein product: CASIKERDKNIQYF.

CDR3 nucleotides: TGTGCCAGCAGCTTAGTGGGAGGCGCCGGCCATGAGCAGTTCTTC. It specifies CASSLVGGAGHEQFF. The chain uses TRBV7-2 and TRBJ2-1, with D tentatively TRBD2 (6 bases). This CDR3 is 15 amino acids long. V was cut by 1 base and J by 8 bases, with 15 bases left in between. Germline lookup yields CDR1 SGHTA and CDR2 FQGNSA.

This chain links TRBV19 with TRBJ2-1, with TRBD1 identical over 8 bases. V dropped 3 bases and J dropped 10; count of bases not matched to a gene: 14. Looked up from germline, CDR1 is LNHDA and CDR2 is SQIVND (reference sequence). This CDR3 has 16 amino acids. This CDR3 is CASSIFYPDRGGEQFF. The CDR3 coding sequence is TGTGCCAGTAGTATCTTCTACCCTGACAGGGGTGGCGAGCAGTTCTTC.

This chain connects TRBV7-9 to TRBJ2-2, with a possible D match to TRBD2 (5 bases). The ends were cut back, 5 bases at V and 0 bases at J, with 10 bases in the middle. Germline V gene lookup returns CDR1 SEHNR and CDR2 FQNEAQ (reference sequence). CDR3 length equals 15 residues. CDR3 nucleotides: TGTGCCAGCAGCCTGGGAGCGGCGAACACCGGGGAGCTGTTTTTT. Translation gives CASSLGAANTGELFF.

About this clone itself: The junction departs from the called germline gene at one end, perhaps through a read error. The CDR3 region is CASSLSPGLAVQETQYF. CDR3 sequence (DNA): TGTGCTAGCAGCTTAAGTCCGGGACTAGCGGTCCAAGAGACCCAGTACTTC. This sequence joins TRBV7-7 and TRBJ2-5; 11 nucleotides align to TRBD2. Germline V gives CDR1 SSHAT, CDR2 FNYEAQ (reference sequence). This CDR3 comprises 17 residues.

V gene TRBV9 combines with J gene TRBJ2-1; no clear D. Trimming stripped 3 bases from V and 0 bases from J, with 7 bases between. The germline V gene encodes CDR1 SGDLS and CDR2 YYNGEE. The CDR3 covers 14 residues. The CDR3 loop reads CASSDGYSYNEQFF. CDR3 DNA: TGTGCCAGCAGCGACGGTTACTCCTACAATGAGCAGTTCTTC. The full variable domain, with the rest looked up from reference TRBV9 and TRBJ2-1, is DSGVTQTPKHLITATGQRVTLRCSPRSGDLSVYWYQQSLDQGLQFLIQYYNGEERAKGNILERFSAQQFPDLHSELNLSSLELGDSALYFCASSDGYSYNEQFFGPGTRLTVL.

The V call is TRBV6-1, the J call TRBJ1-1, with 9 bases that match TRBD1. The trim removed 2 bases at V and 3 bases at J, leaving 13 bases unmatched. The CDR3 is made up of 18 amino acids. Germline assignment: CDR1 MNHNS and CDR2 SASEGT. In DNA form, the CDR3 reads TGTGCCAGCAGTGAATTGGGGACCCGGGACAGGGTAGACACTGAAGCTTTCTTT. The encoded protein is CASSELGTRDRVDTEAFF.

This sequence joins TRBV5-4 and TRBJ2-7; the D gene is possibly TRBD1 (5 bases). Germline V gene data show CDR1 as SGHNT and CDR2 as YYREEE (reference sequence). V gave up 4 bases and J gave up 2 bases, with 10 bases separating them. This CDR3 spans 13 amino acids. Written as DNA, the CDR3 is TGTGCCAGCAGCGAGACAGTTGCCTACGAGCAGTACTTC. This translates into CASSETVAYEQYF. The whole variable domain, filled in from reference TRBV5-4 and TRBJ2-7, reads ETGVTQSPTHLIKTRGQQVTLRCSSQSGHNTVSWYQQALGQGPQFIFQYYREEENGRGNFPPRFSGLQFPNYSSELNVNALELDDSALYLCASSETVAYEQYFGPGTRLTVT.

CDR3 sequence reads: CASSPTSYEQYF. In DNA, the CDR3 is TGTGCCAGCTCACCCACCTCCTACGAGCAGTACTTC. The J gene is TRBJ2-7, the V gene TRBV19; D gene ambiguous. CDR3 length: 12 amino acids. Germline CDR1 is LNHDA and CDR2 is SQIVND (reference sequence). The V and J ends lost 9 bases and 0 bases respectively, with 9 bases between them.

This rearrangement joins TRBV5-4 to TRBJ1-4, with no clear D. Germline V CDR1 and CDR2: SGHNT, YYREEE (reference sequence). The V and J ends lost 5 bases and 0 bases respectively, with 11 bases between them. The CDR3 runs to 15 residues. CDR3 residues: CASSIDPSTNEKLFF. The CDR3 DNA sequence: TGTGCCAGCAGTATAGACCCATCAACTAATGAAAAACTGTTTTTT.

The chain links TRBV5-1 to TRBJ2-7; TRBD2 agrees at 7 bases. The CDR3 sequence is 14 residues long. The V gene's germline CDR1 is SGHRS and CDR2 YFSETQ. With 4 bases clipped from V and 2 bases from J, the junction kept 6 bases outside the gene matches. This CDR3 reads CASSVSGGPYEQYF. In DNA, the CDR3 is TGCGCCAGCAGCGTGTCGGGAGGCCCCTACGAGCAGTACTTC. Using reference TRBV5-1 and TRBJ2-7 for the parts outside the CDR3, the full variable domain is KAGVTQTPRYLIKTRGQQVTLSCSPISGHRSVSWYQQTPGQGLQFLFEYFSETQRNKGNFPGRFSGRQFSNSRSEMNVSTLELGDSALYLCASSVSGGPYEQYFGPGTRLTVT.

The CDR3 bases are TGTGCCAGCAGTCAACAGGGGTACTATGGCTACACCTTC. Protein sequence: CASSQQGYYGYTF. The chain combines TRBV28 with TRBJ1-2; TRBD1 agrees at 7 bases. The germline CDR1 and CDR2 sequences are MDHEN and SYDVKM. The V and J ends lost 5 bases and 3 bases, in that order; junction bases with no gene match: 3. The CDR3 runs to 13 residues.

The J gene is TRBJ2-7, the V gene TRBV6-5; TRBD2 agrees at 10 bases. V dropped 0 bases and J dropped 7; count of bases not matched to a gene: 6. Germline V CDR1 and CDR2: MNHEY, SVGAGI. There are 15 residues in the CDR3. CDR3 amino acids: CASSYSGTSVEEQYF. DNA for the CDR3: TGTGCCAGCAGTTACTCAGGGACTAGCGTAGAGGAGCAGTACTTC.

J is TRBJ2-7 and V is TRBV7-9, with D unclear. The CDR3 is 13 residues long. The ends were cut back, 0 bases at V and 4 bases at J, with 7 bases in the middle. In germline, CDR1 is SEHNR, CDR2 FQNEAQ (reference sequence). CDR3 residues: CASSLAWGYEQYF. The CDR3 nucleotides read TGTGCCAGCAGCTTAGCGTGGGGTTACGAGCAGTACTTC.

The rearrangement uses TRBV7-8 and TRBJ2-7, with TRBD1 identical over 7 bases. J was trimmed by 4 bases and V by 5 bases; bases with no gene match: 8. The CDR3 has 14 amino acids. CDR1 is SGHVS and CDR2 is FQNEAQ in the germline V gene. The CDR3 DNA follows: TGTGCCAGCAGCGACACAGGGGCGCTTTACGAGCAGTACTTC. Translated: CASSDTGALYEQYF. The complete variable domain, with remaining parts taken from reference TRBV7-8 and TRBJ2-7, reads GAGVSQSPRYKVAKRGQDVALRCDPISGHVSLFWYQQALGQGPEFLTYFQNEAQLDKSGLPSDRFFAERPEGSVSTLKIQRTQQEDSAVYLCASSDTGALYEQYFGPGTRLTVT.

This chain connects TRBV4-1 to TRBJ2-1; 16 bases are a match to TRBD2. The V segment lost 6 bases and the J segment 9 bases; nucleotides outside the gene matches: 5. CDR3 length equals 15 residues. From germline, CDR1 is MGHRA and CDR2 YSYEKL. This CDR3 is CASSPGTSGRGEQFF. The CDR3 DNA reads TGCGCCAGCAGTCCCGGGACTAGCGGGAGGGGTGAGCAGTTCTTC.

This clone was seen a single time. The CDR3 is CASSLIGEEQYF. The DNA of the CDR3 is TGTGCCAGCAGCTTAATTGGAGAGGAGCAGTACTTC. This rearrangement joins TRBV7-9 to TRBJ2-7, with D unclear. The CDR3 extends over 12 amino acids. CDR1 is SEHNR and CDR2 is FQNEAQ in the germline V gene (reference sequence). The V and J ends lost 2 bases and 7 bases respectively, with 9 bases between them.